A selection of T cell receptor beta chains follows, all from one sample in a study of T cell responses to AZD1222 COVID-19 vaccine. Data came from immunoSEQ multiplex PCR; TCRdb stores just in-frame clones and leaves some out. Among about 88,000 clones listed, 92% were seen once. The sample consisted of peripheral blood, taken on day 0 of AZD1222 vaccination. The source of these receptors is an adult in good health. The CDR3 runs from the conserved cysteine through the conserved F or W. A D gene is named only where the DNA matches it firmly. Only some rows state a clone size, as once, few, many or a class for expanded clones.

V	D	size	J	DNA	CDR3
TRBV27	TRBD1	.	TRBJ1-6	TGTGCCAGCAGTTTAGGGGACAGGCGTTCACCCCTCCACTTT	CASSLGDRRSPLHF
TRBV29-1	.	once	TRBJ2-5	TGCAGCGTTGAAGAGCCCTATAGGAACGGGGAGACCCAGTACTTC	CSVEEPYRNGETQYF
TRBV19	TRBD1	.	TRBJ2-7	TGTGCCAGTAGTCCTGGACAGGACTACGAGCAGTACTTC	CASSPGQDYEQYF
TRBV3-1/TRBV3-2	.	few	TRBJ2-6	TGTGCCAGCAGCCAAGGCAGCTCTGGGGCCAACGTCCTGACTTTC	CASSQGSSGANVLTF
TRBV27	TRBD2	.	TRBJ2-2	TGTGCCAGCAGTCCTGGAGCGGGAGGGCCGAGCCGGGAGCTGTTTTTT	CASSPGAGGPSRELFF
TRBV5-1	TRBD1	.	TRBJ1-1	TGCGCCAGCAGCTGGGGGACAGCCTATGAAGCTTTCTTT	CASSWGTAYEAFF
TRBV7-4	.	.	TRBJ1-1	TGTGCCAGCAGCCGAGTCCAGGGTAGCACTGAAGCTTTCTTT	CASSRVQGSTEAFF
TRBV3-1/TRBV3-2	TRBD2	.	TRBJ2-3	TGTGCCAGCAGTCAAACGATGGGACTAGCCACAGATACGCAGTATTTT	CASSQTMGLATDTQYF
TRBV25-1	.	.	TRBJ1-4	TGTGCCAGCAGATTGGGGACTGAAAAACTGTTTTTT	CASRLGTEKLFF
TRBV18	.	.	TRBJ1-2	TGTGCCAGCTCACCCCAGGGTGATAACTATGGCTACACCTTC	CASSPQGDNYGYTF
TRBV9	TRBD2	.	TRBJ2-5	TGTGCCGGAACTACGGGACTAGCGGGAGGGCCGGAAGAGACCCAGTACTTC	CAGTTGLAGGPEETQYF
TRBV6-5	.	.	TRBJ2-7	TGTGCCAGCAGTTACTCTGGACAGACAAACGGCGAGCAGTACTTC	CASSYSGQTNGEQYF
TRBV5-1	.	few	TRBJ2-3	TGCGCCAGCAGCTTTAGGAGCACAGATACGCAGTATTTT	CASSFRSTDTQYF
TRBV2	TRBD1	.	TRBJ2-7	TGTGCCAGCAGCGGACAGGAGCGAGAGCAGTACTTC	CASSGQEREQYF
TRBV11-2	.	.	TRBJ2-3	TGTGCCAGCAGCACCAAGGGGGGGGGCACAGATACGCAGTATTTT	CASSTKGGGTDTQYF
TRBV7-2	TRBD2	.	TRBJ2-1	TGTGCCAGCTCCCGGGGGGGACTTTACAATGAGCAGTTCTTC	CASSRGGLYNEQFF
TRBV3-1/TRBV3-2	.	.	TRBJ1-5	TGTGCCAGCAGCCCTCCGGGACTCAATCCCAATCAGCCCCAGCATTTT	CASSPPGLNPNQPQHF
TRBV7-2	.	.	TRBJ1-1	TGTGCCAGCAGCTTAGCGTTGAACACTGAAGCTTTCTTT	CASSLALNTEAFF
TRBV5-1	.	.	TRBJ1-2	TGCGCCAGCAGCTTGGCATTAGGGATTGACGGCTACACCTTC	CASSLALGIDGYTF
TRBV6-5	TRBD2	.	TRBJ2-1	TGTGCCACCCGAGGACTAGCGGGAGGGAGTGAGCAGTTCTTC	CATRGLAGGSEQFF
TRBV25-1	TRBD2	.	TRBJ2-2	TGTGCCAGCAGTTTAACCGGGACTAGGACCGGGGAGCTGTTTTTT	CASSLTGTRTGELFF
TRBV28	TRBD1	.	TRBJ1-5	TGTGCCAGTGGAAAGGACAGGGGGGTTGTGGGCAATCAGCCCCAGCATTTT	CASGKDRGVVGNQPQHF
TRBV6-5	.	.	TRBJ2-1	TGTGCCAGCAGTTACTCCCGAGGGAGCTACAATGAGCAGTTCTTC	CASSYSRGSYNEQFF
TRBV19	.	once	TRBJ2-3	TGTGCCAGTAGGGGGGGACTTAGCGACGCAGATACGCAGTATTTT	CASRGGLSDADTQYF
TRBV13	.	once	TRBJ1-2	TGTGCCAGCAGCTTAAGCCGGAGAGGGGGCTACACCTTC	CASSLSRRGGYTF
TRBV30	.	.	TRBJ2-7	TGTGCCTGGAGTGTTGCCCAACGGGAGCAGTACTTC	CAWSVAQREQYF
TRBV6-5	TRBD1	.	TRBJ1-4	TGTGCCAGCCAAGACAGGGGTTATGAAAAACTGTTTTTT	CASQDRGYEKLFF
TRBV7-6	TRBD1	.	TRBJ1-4	TGTGCCAGCAGCTTAGGGACAGGAACAGCAACTAATGAAAAACTGTTTTTT	CASSLGTGTATNEKLFF
TRBV4-2	TRBD2	.	TRBJ2-2	TGTGCCAGCAGCCTTCGACTAGCCCACACCGGGGAGCTGTTTTTT	CASSLRLAHTGELFF
TRBV19	TRBD2	.	TRBJ2-3	TGTGCCAGTAGTCCGCTAGCGGGAGGGAAAAGTGGTACGCAGTATTTT	CASSPLAGGKSGTQYF
TRBV9	.	.	TRBJ1-6	TGTGCCAGCAGCGTAGATTCGCGGCCATATAATTCACCCCTCCACTTT	CASSVDSRPYNSPLHF
TRBV3-1/TRBV3-2	TRBD1	once	TRBJ1-2	TGTGCCAGCAGCCAAAATCAGGGGGCCCTTAACTATGGCTACACCTTC	CASSQNQGALNYGYTF
TRBV29-1	.	.	TRBJ2-3	TGCAGCGTTGGGACAGACTTCTCTAGCACAGATACGCAGTATTTT	CSVGTDFSSTDTQYF
TRBV6-5	TRBD2	.	TRBJ2-1	TGTGCCAGCAGTTATCCGGGACTAGCGGTAAATGAGCAGTTCTTC	CASSYPGLAVNEQFF
TRBV6-5	.	.	TRBJ1-3	TGTGCCAGCAGTAGCACAGGGTACGGAAACACCATATATTTT	CASSSTGYGNTIYF
TRBV18	.	.	TRBJ1-3	TGTGCCAGCTCACCAGGTATGGGACTGGGTAATGGAAACACCATATATTTT	CASSPGMGLGNGNTIYF
TRBV30	TRBD1	.	TRBJ1-5	TGTGCCTGGAGTCGGGACAGAAATCAGCCCCAGCATTTT	CAWSRDRNQPQHF
TRBV3-1/TRBV3-2	TRBD2	.	TRBJ2-5	TGTGCCAGCAGCCAGGGGACTAGCGGGAGGGAGGCCCAGTACTTC	CASSQGTSGREAQYF
TRBV4-1	.	.	TRBJ2-7	TGCGCCAGCAGCCCCCGAGTCAGGGGGGGGGAGTCCTACGAGCAGTACTTC	CASSPRVRGGESYEQYF
TRBV13	TRBD1	once	TRBJ1-3	TGTGCCAGCAGCGTGACAGGGGCTGGTGGAAACACCATATATTTT	CASSVTGAGGNTIYF
TRBV6-5	.	.	TRBJ1-1	TGTGCCAGCAGTTCCATCAGGTTATCGAACACTGAAGCTTTCTTT	CASSSIRLSNTEAFF
TRBV19	.	.	TRBJ2-7	TGTGCCAGTAGTATTCGGACTATATCCTACGAGCAGTACTTC	CASSIRTISYEQYF
TRBV11-2	TRBD2	.	TRBJ2-2	TGTGCCAGCAGCTTTAGGACTAGCCCCACCGGGGAGCTGTTTTTT	CASSFRTSPTGELFF
TRBV28	.	few	TRBJ1-2	TGTGCCACCAGAGAGGGTCCGAGACTTTCTAACTATGGCTACACCTTC	CATREGPRLSNYGYTF
TRBV6-1	.	.	TRBJ1-5	TGTGCCAGCAGTGAAGTAGGACAATTATTTGTTCAGCCCCAGCATTTT	CASSEVGQLFVQPQHF